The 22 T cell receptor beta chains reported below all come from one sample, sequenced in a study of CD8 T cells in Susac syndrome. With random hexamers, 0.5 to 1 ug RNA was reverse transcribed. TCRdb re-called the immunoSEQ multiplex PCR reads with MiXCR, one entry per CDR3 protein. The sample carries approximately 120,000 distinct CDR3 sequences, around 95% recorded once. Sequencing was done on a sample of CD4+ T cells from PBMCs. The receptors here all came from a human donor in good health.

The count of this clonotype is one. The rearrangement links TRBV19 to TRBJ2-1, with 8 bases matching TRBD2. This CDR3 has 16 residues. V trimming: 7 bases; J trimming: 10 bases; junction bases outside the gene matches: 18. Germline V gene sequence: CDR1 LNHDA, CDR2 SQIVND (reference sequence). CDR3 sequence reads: CASMRTGGGRSHEQFF. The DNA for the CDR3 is TGTGCCAGTATGCGGACGGGGGGCGGGAGGTCCCACGAGCAGTTCTTC.

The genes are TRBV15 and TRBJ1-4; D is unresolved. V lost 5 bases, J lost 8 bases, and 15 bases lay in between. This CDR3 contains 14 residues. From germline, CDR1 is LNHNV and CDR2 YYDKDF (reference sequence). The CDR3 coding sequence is TGTGCCACCAGCCGTCGAGGGCTGGGGGAAAAACTGTTTTTT. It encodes CATSRRGLGEKLFF.

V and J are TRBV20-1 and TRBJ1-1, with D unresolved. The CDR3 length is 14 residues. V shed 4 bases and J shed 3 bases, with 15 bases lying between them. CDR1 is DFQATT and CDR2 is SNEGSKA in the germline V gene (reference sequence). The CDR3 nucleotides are TGCAGTGCTATTCTCGTGGACCGGGACACTGAAGCTTTCTTT. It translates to CSAILVDRDTEAFF.

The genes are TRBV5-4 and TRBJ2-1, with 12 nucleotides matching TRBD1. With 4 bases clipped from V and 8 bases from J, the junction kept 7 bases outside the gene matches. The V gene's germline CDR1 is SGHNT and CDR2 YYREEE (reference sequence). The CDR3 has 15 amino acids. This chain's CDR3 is CASSPGTGGSDEQFF. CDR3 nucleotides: TGTGCCAGCAGCCCCGGGACAGGGGGCAGCGATGAGCAGTTCTTC.

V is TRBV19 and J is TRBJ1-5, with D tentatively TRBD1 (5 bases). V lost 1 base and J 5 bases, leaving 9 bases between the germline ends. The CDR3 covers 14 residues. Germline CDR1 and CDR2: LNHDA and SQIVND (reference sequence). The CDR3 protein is CASSIGIRDQPQHF. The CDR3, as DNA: TGTGCCAGTAGTATAGGTATCAGGGATCAGCCCCAGCATTTT.

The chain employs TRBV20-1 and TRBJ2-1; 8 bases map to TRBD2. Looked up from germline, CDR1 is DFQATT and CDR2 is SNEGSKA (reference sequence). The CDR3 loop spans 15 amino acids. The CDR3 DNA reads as TGCACCGCCAGTGGGCTTAGCGGGACCTACAATGAGCAGTTCTTC. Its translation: CTASGLSGTYNEQFF.

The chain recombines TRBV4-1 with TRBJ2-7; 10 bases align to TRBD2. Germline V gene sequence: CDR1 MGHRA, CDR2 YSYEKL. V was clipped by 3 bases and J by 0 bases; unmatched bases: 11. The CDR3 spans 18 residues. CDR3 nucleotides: TGCGCCAGCAGCCAGCCGGGACTAGCGAGACGAAGCTCCTACGAGCAGTACTTC. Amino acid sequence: CASSQPGLARRSSYEQYF.

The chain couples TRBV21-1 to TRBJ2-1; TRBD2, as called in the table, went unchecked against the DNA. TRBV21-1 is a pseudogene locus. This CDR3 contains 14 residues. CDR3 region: CASSKGKRDDEQFF. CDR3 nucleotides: TGTGCCAGCAGCAAAGGAAAGCGGGATGATGAGCAGTTCTTC.

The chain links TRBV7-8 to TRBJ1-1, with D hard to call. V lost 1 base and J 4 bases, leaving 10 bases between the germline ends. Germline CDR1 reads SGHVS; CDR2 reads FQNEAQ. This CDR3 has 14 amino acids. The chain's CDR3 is CASSLGAGFTEAFF. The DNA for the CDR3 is TGTGCCAGCAGCTTAGGGGCCGGGTTCACTGAAGCTTTCTTT.

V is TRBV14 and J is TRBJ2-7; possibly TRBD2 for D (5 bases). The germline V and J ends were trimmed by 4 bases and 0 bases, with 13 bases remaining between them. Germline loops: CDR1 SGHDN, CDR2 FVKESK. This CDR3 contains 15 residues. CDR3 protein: CASSPAAGRSYEQYF. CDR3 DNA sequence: TGTGCCAGCAGCCCCGCGGCGGGTCGCTCCTACGAGCAGTACTTC.

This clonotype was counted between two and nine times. This CDR3 is CAWSEGGEQYF. The CDR3 DNA follows: TGTGCCTGGAGTGAGGGGGGCGAGCAGTACTTC. The chain carries TRBV30 and TRBJ2-7, with D possibly called TRBD1 or TRBD2 (6 bases each). The germline V gene has CDR1 GTSNPN and CDR2 SVGIG (reference sequence). This CDR3 comprises 11 residues. Trimming cost V 1 base and J 6 bases, with 7 bases left between them.

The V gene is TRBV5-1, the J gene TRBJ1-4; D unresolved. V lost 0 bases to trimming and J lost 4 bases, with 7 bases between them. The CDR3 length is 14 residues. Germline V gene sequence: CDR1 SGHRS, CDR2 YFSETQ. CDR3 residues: CASSLGGYNEKLFF. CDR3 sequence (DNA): TGCGCCAGCAGCTTGGGAGGATATAATGAAAAACTGTTTTTT.

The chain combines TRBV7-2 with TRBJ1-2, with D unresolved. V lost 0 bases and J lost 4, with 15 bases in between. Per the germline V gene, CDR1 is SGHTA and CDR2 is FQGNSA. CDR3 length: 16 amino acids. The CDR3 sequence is CASSLAASAASYGYTF. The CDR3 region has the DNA TGTGCCAGCAGCTTAGCTGCGTCAGCCGCATCCTATGGCTACACCTTC. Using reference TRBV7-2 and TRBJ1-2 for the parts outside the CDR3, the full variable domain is GAGVSQSPSNKVTEKGKDVELRCDPISGHTALYWYRQSLGQGLEFLIYFQGNSAPDKSGLPSDRFSAERTGGSVSTLTIQRTQQEDSAVYLCASSLAASAASYGYTFGSGTRLTVV.

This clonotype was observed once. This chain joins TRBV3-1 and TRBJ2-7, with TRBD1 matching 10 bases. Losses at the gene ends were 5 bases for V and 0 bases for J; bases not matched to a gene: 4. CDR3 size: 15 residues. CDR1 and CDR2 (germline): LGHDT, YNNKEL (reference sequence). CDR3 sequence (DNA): TGTGCCAGCAGCATCCGGGACAGGGGCTCCTACGAGCAGTACTTC. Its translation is CASSIRDRGSYEQYF.

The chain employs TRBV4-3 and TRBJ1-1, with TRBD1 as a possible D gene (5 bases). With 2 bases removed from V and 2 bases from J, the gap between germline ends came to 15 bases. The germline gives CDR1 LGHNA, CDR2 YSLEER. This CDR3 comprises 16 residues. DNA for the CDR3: TGCGCCAGCAGCCAAACCTTGGGTGGGGGAAACACTGAAGCTTTCTTT. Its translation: CASSQTLGGGNTEAFF.

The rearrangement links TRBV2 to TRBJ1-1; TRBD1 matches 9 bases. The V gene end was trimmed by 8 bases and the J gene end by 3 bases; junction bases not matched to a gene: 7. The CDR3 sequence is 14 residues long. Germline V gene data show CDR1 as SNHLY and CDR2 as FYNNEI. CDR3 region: CASLDRGSDTEAFF. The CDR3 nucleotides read TGTGCCAGCTTGGACAGGGGATCGGACACTGAAGCTTTCTTT.

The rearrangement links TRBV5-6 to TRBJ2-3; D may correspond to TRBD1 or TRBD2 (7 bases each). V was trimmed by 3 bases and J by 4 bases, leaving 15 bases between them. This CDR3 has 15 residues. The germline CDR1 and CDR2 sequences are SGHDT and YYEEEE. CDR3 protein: CASSSLTGRADTQYF. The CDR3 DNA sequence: TGTGCCAGCAGCTCATTGACAGGGAGGGCAGATACGCAGTATTTT.

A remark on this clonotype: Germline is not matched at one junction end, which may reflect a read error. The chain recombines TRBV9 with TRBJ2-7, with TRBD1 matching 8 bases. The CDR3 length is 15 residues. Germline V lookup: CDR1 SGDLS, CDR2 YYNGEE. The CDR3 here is CANSVGGTGSYEQYF. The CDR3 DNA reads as TGTGCCAACAGCGTAGGGGGGACAGGCTCCTACGAGCAGTACTTC.

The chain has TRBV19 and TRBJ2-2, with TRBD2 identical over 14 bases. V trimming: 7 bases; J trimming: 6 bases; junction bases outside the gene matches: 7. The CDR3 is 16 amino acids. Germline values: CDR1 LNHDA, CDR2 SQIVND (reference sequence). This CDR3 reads CASKPGLAGVAGELFF. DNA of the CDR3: TGTGCCAGTAAACCGGGACTAGCGGGAGTTGCCGGGGAGCTGTTTTTT. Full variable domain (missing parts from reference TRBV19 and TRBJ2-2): DGGITQSPKYLFRKEGQNVTLSCEQNLNHDAMYWYRQDPGQGLRLIYYSQIVNDFQKGDIAEGYSVSREKKESFPLTVTSAQKNPTAFYLCASKPGLAGVAGELFFGEGSRLTVL.

The CDR3 bases are TGTGCCTGGAGTGGGCGGGAGGGCCACGACGAGCAGTACTTC. This gives the protein CAWSGREGHDEQYF. The gene calls are TRBV30 and TRBJ2-7; 9 bases are shared with TRBD2. Germline CDR1 is GTSNPN and CDR2 is SVGIG (reference sequence). The CDR3 is 14 residues long. J lost 5 bases, V lost 1 base, and 6 bases had no gene match.

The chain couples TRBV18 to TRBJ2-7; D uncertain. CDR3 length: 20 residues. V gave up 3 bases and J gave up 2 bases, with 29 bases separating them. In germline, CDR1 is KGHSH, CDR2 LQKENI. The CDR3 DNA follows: TGTGCCAGCTCACCGATCCCTTCGTTATCCGAACTCGGTGGGGCCTACGAGCAGTACTTC. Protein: CASSPIPSLSELGGAYEQYF. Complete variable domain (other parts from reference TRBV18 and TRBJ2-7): NAGVMQNPRHLVRRRGQEARLRCSPMKGHSHVYWYRQLPEEGLKFMVYLQKENIIDESGMPKERFSAEFPKEGPSILRIQQVVRGDSAAYFCASSPIPSLSELGGAYEQYFGPGTRLTVT.

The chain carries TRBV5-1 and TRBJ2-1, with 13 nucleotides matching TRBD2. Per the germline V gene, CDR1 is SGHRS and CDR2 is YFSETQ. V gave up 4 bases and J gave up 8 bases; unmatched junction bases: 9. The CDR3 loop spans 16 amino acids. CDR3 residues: CASSPPRLAGGDEQFF. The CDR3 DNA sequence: TGCGCCAGCAGCCCCCCCCGACTAGCGGGAGGCGATGAGCAGTTCTTC.